What follows describes a single TCR beta chain. Germline CDR1 is MDHEN and CDR2 is SYDVKM. There are 12 residues in the CDR3. V dropped 5 bases and J dropped 3 bases, with 8 bases sitting between them. Here immunoSEQ multiplex PCR was the method, and the copy in TCRdb shows in-frame clones only, minus some. The sample carries 260,000 or so clones, approximately 90% recorded once. This sample was included in a study of cytomegalovirus exposure and HLA in healthy donors. This chain connects TRBV28 to TRBJ2-7; unclear D gene. The TCR originated in a woman aged 18-30 years in good health and CMV-seronegative. The specimen was PBMCs. CDR3 nucleotides: TGTGCCAGCAGTCCCAATTTCTACGAGCAGTACTTC. This codes for CASSPNFYEQYF. Variable domain in full (rest from reference TRBV28 and TRBJ2-7): DVKVTQSSRYLVKRTGEKVFLECVQDMDHENMFWYRQDPGLGLRLIYFSYDVKMKEKGDIPEGYSVSREKKERFSLILESASTNQTSMYLCASSPNFYEQYFGPGTRLTVT.